This entry is about one T cell receptor beta chain. The antigen remains undetermined. This may be a read error: a much more frequent sequence differs by one nucleotide. The data derive from a study of T cells in Graves' hyperthyroidism and ophthalmopathy. Study-wide results and limits: Most clonotypes expanded in thyroid above 0.001 were likewise present in blood. It was a median about 6.5 months before onset that the model predicted ophthalmopathy.

Germline CDR1 and CDR2: SGHTA and FQGTGA. CDR3 size: 13 residues. Uncontrolled infection, other autoimmune disease, pregnancy or lactation disqualified patients from enrolment. Diagnoses were made from clinical symptoms, serum measures (thyroxine and TRAb), thyroid ultrasound and orbital computed tomography. Template material for amplifying TCR beta CDR3 regions consisted of RNA transcripts. The HTBI set primed first-round TCR CDR3 RT-PCR. TCRdb passed the multiplex PCR reads through MiXCR, listing each CDR3 protein once. The data hold 400,000 to 550,000 distinct CDR3 sequences, with less than 25% observed a single time.

The TCR comes from a woman in her twenties or thirties with Graves' ophthalmopathy. The chain combines TRBV7-3 with TRBJ2-7; 7 nucleotides line up with TRBD2. Sequencing input: blood. This CDR3 reads CASSLELASEQCF. As DNA, the CDR3 is TGTGCCAGCAGCTTAGAACTAGCGAGCGAGCAGTGCTTC.